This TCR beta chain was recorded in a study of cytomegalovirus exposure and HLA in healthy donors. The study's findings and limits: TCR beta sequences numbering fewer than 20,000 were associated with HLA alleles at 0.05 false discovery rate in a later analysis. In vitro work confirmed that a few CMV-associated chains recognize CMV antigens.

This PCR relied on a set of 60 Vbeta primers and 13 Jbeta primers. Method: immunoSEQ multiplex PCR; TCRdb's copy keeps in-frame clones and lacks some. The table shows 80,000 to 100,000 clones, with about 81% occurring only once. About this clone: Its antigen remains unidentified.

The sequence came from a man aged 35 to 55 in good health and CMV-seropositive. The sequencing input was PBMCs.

CDR3 DNA sequence: TGTGCCAGCTCACCACGCGTGGCGGAAGAGACCCAGTACTTC. It specifies CASSPRVAEETQYF. The chain combines TRBV18 with TRBJ2-5, with unresolved D. The V end was cut by 1 base, the J end by 3 bases, with 9 bases between. The CDR3 consists of 14 residues. The germline CDR1 and CDR2 sequences are KGHSH and LQKENI.